Each of the 8 T cell receptor beta chains below was sequenced from the same sample in a study of blood T cell repertoires in COVID-19. Profiling relied on immunoSEQ multiplex PCR, and the TCRdb table lists in-frame clones only, not all of them. Seen here are some 230,000 clones, approximately 92% observed once, and the top ten hold roughly 3%. Input material: PBMCs or T cells enriched from blood (not recorded which). The receptors were sampled from a woman under 30 in a cohort exposed to, infected with or recovered from COVID-19 (not recorded which).

The chain uses TRBV5-1 and TRBJ1-6; TRBD1 matches 9 bases. CDR1 SGHRS and CDR2 YFSETQ come from the germline V gene. The length of the CDR3 is 14 residues. V gave up 4 bases and J gave up 7 bases; unmatched junction bases: 3. This chain's CDR3 is CASSQGTGNSPLHF. The DNA of the CDR3 is TGCGCCAGCAGCCAGGGGACAGGGAATTCACCCCTCCACTTT.

This chain joins TRBV29-1 and TRBJ1-2; a possible D gene is TRBD1 (6 bases). The CDR3 is 13 amino acids. V shed 5 bases and J shed 6 bases, with 16 bases lying between them. Germline V gene data show CDR1 as SQVTM and CDR2 as ANQGSEA. The CDR3 here is CSVSGRGRNGYTF. CDR3 coding DNA: TGCAGCGTTTCGGGCAGGGGAAGAAATGGCTACACCTTC.

This clone occurred a few times. The genes are TRBV3-1 (or the pseudogene TRBV3-2) and TRBJ1-2; 12 nucleotides align to TRBD1. The CDR3 totals 15 residues. J was trimmed by 7 bases and V by 2 bases; bases with no gene match: 5. CDR1 and CDR2 (germline): LGHDT, YNNKEL (reference sequence). CDR3 sequence (DNA): TGTGCCAGCAGCCAAAGGGGACAGGGGGCGCGTGGCTACACCTTC. Its translation is CASSQRGQGARGYTF.

The chain recombines TRBV4-2 with TRBJ2-7; 10 nucleotides line up with TRBD2. Germline V CDR1 and CDR2: LGHNA, YNFKEQ. Trimming at V came to 0 bases and at J to 0 bases, leaving 8 bases not matched to a gene. The CDR3 spans 18 residues. As DNA, the CDR3 is TGTGCCAGCAGCCAAGATCCCCGGTGGACTAGCGGCTCCTACGAGCAGTACTTC. Amino acid sequence: CASSQDPRWTSGSYEQYF.

This clone was detected only a few times. The chain is built from TRBV30 and TRBJ1-3, with unresolved D. The CDR3 length is 11 residues. Germline CDR1 reads GTSNPN; CDR2 reads SVGIG (reference sequence). Trimming removed 5 bases at V and 1 base at J, with 3 bases between. CDR3 DNA: TGTGCCTGGTATTCTGGAAACACCATATATTTT. It codes for CAWYSGNTIYF. The complete variable domain, with remaining parts taken from reference TRBV30 and TRBJ1-3, reads SQTIHQWPATLVQPVGSPLSLECTVEGTSNPNLYWYRQAAGRGLQLLFYSVGIGQISSEVPQNLSASRPQDRQFILSSKKLLLSDSGFYLCAWYSGNTIYFGEGSWLTVV.

This chain connects TRBV5-8 to TRBJ1-3; perhaps TRBD1 as D (6 bases). The CDR3 runs to 16 residues. Deletions cut 0 bases from V and 4 bases from J, with 14 bases between. Germline V gene sequence: CDR1 SGHTS, CDR2 YDEGEE. The DNA for the CDR3 is TGTGCCAGCAGCTTGGGAAGGACAGCTGCGGGAAACACCATATATTTT. As protein: CASSLGRTAAGNTIYF.

The rearrangement joins TRBV5-8 to TRBJ1-2; 7 bases are a match to TRBD1. Germline loops: CDR1 SGHTS, CDR2 YDEGEE. V trimming: 0 bases; J trimming: 3 bases; junction bases outside the gene matches: 5. The CDR3 has 15 amino acids. The CDR3 protein is CASSLAATGDYGYTF. As DNA, the CDR3 is TGTGCCAGCAGCTTGGCCGCAACAGGGGACTATGGCTACACCTTC.

The chain has TRBV11-2 and TRBJ2-5; no clear D gene. Trimming took 1 base from V and 5 from J, leaving 11 bases between them. CDR1 SGHAT and CDR2 FQNNGV come from the germline V gene. The CDR3 extends over 14 amino acids. The CDR3 is CASSLALYWETQYF. Written as DNA, the CDR3 is TGTGCCAGCAGCTTAGCCCTATATTGGGAGACCCAGTACTTC.